The clone carrying this T cell receptor (beta chain) was recorded at least ten times. The use of a sample-barcoded 5' primer and a J-beta primer mix characterized a second PCR of roughly 7 to 11 cycles. One entry per CDR3 protein, called by TCRdb with MiXCR from the 5' RACE reads. The sample includes approximately 810,000 distinct CDR3 sequences, under 30% of them seen just once. The entry originates in a study of blood T cells in healthy people across ages. From germline, CDR1 is MNHNY and CDR2 SVGAGI (reference sequence). This CDR3 comprises 12 residues. V shed 5 bases and J shed 13 bases, with 17 bases lying between them.

The sample was blood. The chain couples TRBV6-6 to TRBJ2-5; D is tentatively TRBD1 or TRBD2 (8 bases each). The TCR originated in a woman older than 75 in good health. The CDR3 spells CASSQGARGVYF. CDR3 nucleotides: TGTGCCAGCAGTCAGGGGGCGCGGGGGGTGTACTTC.